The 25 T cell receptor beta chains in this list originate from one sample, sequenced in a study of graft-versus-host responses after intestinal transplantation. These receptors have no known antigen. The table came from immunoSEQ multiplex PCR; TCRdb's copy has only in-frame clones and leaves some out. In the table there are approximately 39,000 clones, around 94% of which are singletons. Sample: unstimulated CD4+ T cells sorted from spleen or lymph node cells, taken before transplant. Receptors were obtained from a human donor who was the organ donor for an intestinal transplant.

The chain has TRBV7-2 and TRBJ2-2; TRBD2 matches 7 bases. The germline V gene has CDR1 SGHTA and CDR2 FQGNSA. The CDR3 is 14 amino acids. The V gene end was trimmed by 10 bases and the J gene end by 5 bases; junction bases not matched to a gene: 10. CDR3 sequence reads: CATPRGVETGELFF. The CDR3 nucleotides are TGTGCCACCCCACGGGGGGTTGAAACCGGGGAGCTGTTTTTT.

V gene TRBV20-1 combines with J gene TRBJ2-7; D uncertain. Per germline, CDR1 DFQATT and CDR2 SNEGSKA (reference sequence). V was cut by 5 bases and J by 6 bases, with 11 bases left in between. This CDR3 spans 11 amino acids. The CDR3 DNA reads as TGCAGTGCTGGATCCGGGTCCGAGCAGTACTTC. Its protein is CSAGSGSEQYF.

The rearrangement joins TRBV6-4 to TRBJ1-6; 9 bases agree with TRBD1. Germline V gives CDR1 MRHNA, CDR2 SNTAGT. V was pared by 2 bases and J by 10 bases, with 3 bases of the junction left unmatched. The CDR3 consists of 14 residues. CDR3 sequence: CASSDRDRDSPLHF. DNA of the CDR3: TGTGCCAGCAGTGACAGGGACAGGGACTCACCCCTCCACTTT.

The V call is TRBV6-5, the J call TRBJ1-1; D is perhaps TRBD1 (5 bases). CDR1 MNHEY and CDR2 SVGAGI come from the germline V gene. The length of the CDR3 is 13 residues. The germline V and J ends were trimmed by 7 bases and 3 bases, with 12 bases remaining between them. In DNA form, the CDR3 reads TGTGCCAGCAATAAGGGGATGTACACTGAAGCTTTCTTT. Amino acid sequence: CASNKGMYTEAFF.

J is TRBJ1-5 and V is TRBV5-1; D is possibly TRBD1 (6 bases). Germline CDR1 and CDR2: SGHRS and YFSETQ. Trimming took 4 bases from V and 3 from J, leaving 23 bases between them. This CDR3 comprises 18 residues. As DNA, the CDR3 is TGCGCCAGCAGCCTACGTTACCTCCAGGGGCCGGTCAATCAGCCCCAGCATTTT. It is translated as CASSLRYLQGPVNQPQHF.

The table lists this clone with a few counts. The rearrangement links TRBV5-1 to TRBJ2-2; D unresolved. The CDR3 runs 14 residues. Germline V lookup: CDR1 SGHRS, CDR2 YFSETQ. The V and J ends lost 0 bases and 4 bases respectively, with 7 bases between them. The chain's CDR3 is CASSLEQITGELFF. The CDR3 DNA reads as TGCGCCAGCAGCTTGGAGCAGATCACCGGGGAGCTGTTTTTT.

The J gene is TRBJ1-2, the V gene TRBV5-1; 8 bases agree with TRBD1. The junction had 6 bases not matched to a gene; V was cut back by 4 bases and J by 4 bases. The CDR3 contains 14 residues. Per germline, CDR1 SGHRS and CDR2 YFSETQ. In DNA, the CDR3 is TGCGCCAGCAGCGAAGGACAGGGTACCTATGGCTACACCTTC. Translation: CASSEGQGTYGYTF.

The CDR3 sequence is CASSQGPGKEKTQYF. The CDR3 DNA follows: TGCGCCAGCAGCCAAGGGCCTGGGAAAGAGAAGACCCAGTACTTC. V gene TRBV4-1 combines with J gene TRBJ2-5, with D unclear. V dropped 1 base and J dropped 6 bases, with 15 bases sitting between them. There are 15 residues in the CDR3. CDR1 and CDR2 (germline): MGHRA, YSYEKL.

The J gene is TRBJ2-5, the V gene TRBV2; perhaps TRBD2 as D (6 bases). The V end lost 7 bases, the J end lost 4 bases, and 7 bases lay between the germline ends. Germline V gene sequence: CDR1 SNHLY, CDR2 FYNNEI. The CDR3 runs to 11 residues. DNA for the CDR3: TGTGCCAGCATGGGAGGAGAGACCCAGTACTTC. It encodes CASMGGETQYF. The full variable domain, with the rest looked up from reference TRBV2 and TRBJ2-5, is EPEVTQTPSHQVTQMGQEVILRCVPISNHLYFYWYRQILGQKVEFLVSFYNNEISEKSEIFDDQFSVERPDGSNFTLKIRSTKLEDSAMYFCASMGGETQYFGPGTRLLVL.

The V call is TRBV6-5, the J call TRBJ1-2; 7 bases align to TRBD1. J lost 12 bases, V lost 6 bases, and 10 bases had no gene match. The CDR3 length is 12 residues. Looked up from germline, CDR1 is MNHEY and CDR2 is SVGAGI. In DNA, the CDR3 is TGTGCCAGCAGGACCAGGGGGGACACAGACACCTTC. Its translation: CASRTRGDTDTF.

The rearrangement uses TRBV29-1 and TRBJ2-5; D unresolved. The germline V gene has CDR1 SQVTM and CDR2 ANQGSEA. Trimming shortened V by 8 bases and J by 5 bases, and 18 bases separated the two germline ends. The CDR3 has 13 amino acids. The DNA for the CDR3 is TGCAGCTATCCGGGCCTCCGGACGGAGACCCAGTACTTC. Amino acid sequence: CSYPGLRTETQYF.

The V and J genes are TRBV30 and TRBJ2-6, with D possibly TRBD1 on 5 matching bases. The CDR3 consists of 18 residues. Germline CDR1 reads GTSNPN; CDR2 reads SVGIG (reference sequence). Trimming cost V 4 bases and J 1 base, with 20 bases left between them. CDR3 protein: CAWTGMRLGLSGANVLTF. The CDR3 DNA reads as TGTGCCTGGACAGGGATGAGGTTGGGTCTATCTGGGGCCAACGTCCTGACTTTC. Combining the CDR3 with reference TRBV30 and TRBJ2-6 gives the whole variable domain SQTIHQWPATLVQPVGSPLSLECTVEGTSNPNLYWYRQAAGRGLQLLFYSVGIGQISSEVPQNLSASRPQDRQFILSSKKLLLSDSGFYLCAWTGMRLGLSGANVLTFGAGSRLTVL.

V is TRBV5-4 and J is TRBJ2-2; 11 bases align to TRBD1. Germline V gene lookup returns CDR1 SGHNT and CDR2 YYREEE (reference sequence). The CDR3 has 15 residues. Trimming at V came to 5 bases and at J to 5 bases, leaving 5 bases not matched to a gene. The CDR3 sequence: CASRSGTGGTGELFF. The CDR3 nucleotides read TGTGCCAGCAGATCCGGGACAGGGGGGACCGGGGAGCTGTTTTTT.

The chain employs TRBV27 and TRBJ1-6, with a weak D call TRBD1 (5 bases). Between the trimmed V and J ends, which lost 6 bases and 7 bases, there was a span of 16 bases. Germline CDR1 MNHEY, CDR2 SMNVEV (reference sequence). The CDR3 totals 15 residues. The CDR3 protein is CASSPGTAINSPLHF. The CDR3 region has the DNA TGTGCCAGCAGCCCCGGGACCGCGATCAATTCACCCCTCCACTTT.

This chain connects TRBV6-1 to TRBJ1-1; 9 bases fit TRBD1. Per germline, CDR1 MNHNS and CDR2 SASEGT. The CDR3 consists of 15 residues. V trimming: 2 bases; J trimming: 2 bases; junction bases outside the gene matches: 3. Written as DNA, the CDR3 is TGTGCCAGCAGTGAAAATACAGGGGGCAACACTGAAGCTTTCTTT. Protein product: CASSENTGGNTEAFF.

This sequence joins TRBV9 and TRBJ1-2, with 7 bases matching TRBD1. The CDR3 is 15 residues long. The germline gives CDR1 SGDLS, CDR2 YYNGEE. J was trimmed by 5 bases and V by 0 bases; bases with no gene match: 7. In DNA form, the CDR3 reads TGTGCCAGCAGCGTAGCCGGACAGGCCGATTATGGCTACACCTTC. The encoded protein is CASSVAGQADYGYTF.

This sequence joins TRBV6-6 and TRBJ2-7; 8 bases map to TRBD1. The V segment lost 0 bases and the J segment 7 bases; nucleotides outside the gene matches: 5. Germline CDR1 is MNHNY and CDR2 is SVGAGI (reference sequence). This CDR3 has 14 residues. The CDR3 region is CASSYSQGAGEQYF. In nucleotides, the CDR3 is TGTGCCAGCAGTTACTCGCAGGGGGCGGGGGAGCAGTACTTC.

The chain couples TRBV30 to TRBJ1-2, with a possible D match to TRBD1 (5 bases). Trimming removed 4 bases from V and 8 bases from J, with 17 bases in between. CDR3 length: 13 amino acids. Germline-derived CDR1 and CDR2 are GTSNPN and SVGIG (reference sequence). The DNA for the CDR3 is TGTGCCTGGAAACCTCAGGGACTTCAGGGCTACACCTTC. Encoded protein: CAWKPQGLQGYTF.

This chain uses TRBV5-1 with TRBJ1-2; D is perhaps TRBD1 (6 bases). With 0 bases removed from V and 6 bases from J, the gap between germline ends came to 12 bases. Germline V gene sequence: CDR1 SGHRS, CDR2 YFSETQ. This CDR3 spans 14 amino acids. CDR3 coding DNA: TGCGCCAGCAGCTTGGATCCAGGGGAGAATGGCTACACCTTC. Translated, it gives CASSLDPGENGYTF. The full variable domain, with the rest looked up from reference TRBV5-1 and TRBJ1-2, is KAGVTQTPRYLIKTRGQQVTLSCSPISGHRSVSWYQQTPGQGLQFLFEYFSETQRNKGNFPGRFSGRQFSNSRSEMNVSTLELGDSALYLCASSLDPGENGYTFGSGTRLTVV.

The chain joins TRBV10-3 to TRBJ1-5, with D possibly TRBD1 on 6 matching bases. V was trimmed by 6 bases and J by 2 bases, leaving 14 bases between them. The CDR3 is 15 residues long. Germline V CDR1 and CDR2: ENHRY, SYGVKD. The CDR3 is CAIRGHSDGNQPQHF. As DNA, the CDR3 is TGTGCCATCAGGGGACACTCCGATGGCAATCAGCCCCAGCATTTT.

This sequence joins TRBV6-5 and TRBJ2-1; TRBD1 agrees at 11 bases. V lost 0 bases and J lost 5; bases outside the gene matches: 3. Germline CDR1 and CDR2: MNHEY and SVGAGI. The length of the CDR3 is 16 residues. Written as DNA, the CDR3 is TGTGCCAGCAGTTACTCGCCGGGACAGGGGGACAATGAGCAGTTCTTC. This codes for CASSYSPGQGDNEQFF.

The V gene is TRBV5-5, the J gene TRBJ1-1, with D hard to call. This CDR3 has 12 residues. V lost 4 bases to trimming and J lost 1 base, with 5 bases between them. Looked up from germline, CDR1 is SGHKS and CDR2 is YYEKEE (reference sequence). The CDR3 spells CASSRSNTEAFF. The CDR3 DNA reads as TGTGCCAGCAGCCGATCGAACACTGAAGCTTTCTTT.

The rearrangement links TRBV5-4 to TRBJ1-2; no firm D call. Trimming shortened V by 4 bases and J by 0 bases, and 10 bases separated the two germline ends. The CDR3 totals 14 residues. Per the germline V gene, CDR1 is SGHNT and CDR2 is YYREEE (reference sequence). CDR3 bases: TGTGCCAGCAGCCCACAGCCAACTAACTATGGCTACACCTTC. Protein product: CASSPQPTNYGYTF.

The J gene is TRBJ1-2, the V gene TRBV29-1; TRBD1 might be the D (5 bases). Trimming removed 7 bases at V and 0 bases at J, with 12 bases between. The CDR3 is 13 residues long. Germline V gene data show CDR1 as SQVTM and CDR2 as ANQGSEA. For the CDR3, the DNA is TGCAGCGGAGCTGACAGAGCTAACTATGGCTACACCTTC. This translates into CSGADRANYGYTF.

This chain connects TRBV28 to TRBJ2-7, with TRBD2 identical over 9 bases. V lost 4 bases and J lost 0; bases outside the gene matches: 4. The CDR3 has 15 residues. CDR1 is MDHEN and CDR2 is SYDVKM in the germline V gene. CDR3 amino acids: CASSSTSGYSYEQYF. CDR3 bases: TGTGCCAGCAGTTCCACTAGCGGGTACTCCTACGAGCAGTACTTC.